This T cell receptor beta chain derives from a study of regulatory T cells in long-lasting Graves disease. Time point denoted: newly diagnosed GD, antithyroid drugs for less than 3 months. The TCR library was prepared using RNA isolated from PBMCs. V dropped 6 bases and J dropped 0 bases, with 10 bases sitting between them. Per germline, CDR1 ENHRY and CDR2 SYGVKD. This CDR3 comprises 14 residues. The table lists this clonotype with many counts. Arm-PCR of CDR3 regions and iRepertoire HTBI primers were used to build TCR beta libraries. TCRdb recomputed calls from the multiplex PCR reads with MiXCR, one row per CDR3 protein. The sample has roughly 500,000 distinct CDR3 sequences, roughly 13% seen once. The sample also formed part of further work on T cells in Graves' hyperthyroidism and ophthalmopathy. From that paper: Blood also held most thyroid clonotypes expanded beyond 0.001.

Sequences were derived from peripheral blood mononuclear cells (PBMCs), sampled at new diagnosis, from a patient treated with antithyroid drugs. The TCR comes from a man aged 25-40 years with Graves disease. The chain links TRBV10-3 to TRBJ2-3; the D is unclear. The CDR3 sequence: CAIRLTASTDTQYF. CDR3 nucleotide sequence: TGTGCCATCAGACTTACGGCGAGCACAGATACGCAGTATTTT.